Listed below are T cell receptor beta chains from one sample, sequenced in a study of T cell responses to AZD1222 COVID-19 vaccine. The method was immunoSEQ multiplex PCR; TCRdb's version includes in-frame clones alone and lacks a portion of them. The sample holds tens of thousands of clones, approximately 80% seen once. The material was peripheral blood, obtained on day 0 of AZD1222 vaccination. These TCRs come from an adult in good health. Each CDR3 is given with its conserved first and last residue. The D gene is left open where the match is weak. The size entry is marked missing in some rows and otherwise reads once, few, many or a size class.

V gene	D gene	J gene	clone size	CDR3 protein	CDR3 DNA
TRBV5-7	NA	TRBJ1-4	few	CASSEYREGINEKLFF	TGTGCCAGCAGCGAATACAGGGAGGGGATTAATGAAAAACTGTTTTTT
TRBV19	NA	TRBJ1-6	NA	CASSFSRGRGTYNSPLHF	TGTGCCAGTAGTTTCTCGAGAGGTCGGGGAACCTATAATTCACCCCTCCACTTT
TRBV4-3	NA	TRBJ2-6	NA	CASSQEVALGSGANVLTF	TGCGCCAGCAGCCAAGAGGTGGCCCTGGGGTCTGGGGCCAACGTCCTGACTTTC
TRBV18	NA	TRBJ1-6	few	CASSLGLISSYNSPLHF	TGTGCCAGCTCTCTTGGACTGATAAGCTCCTATAATTCACCCCTCCACTTT
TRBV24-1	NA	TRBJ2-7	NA	CATSNQEAYEQYF	TGTGCCACCAGTAACCAAGAAGCCTACGAGCAGTACTTC
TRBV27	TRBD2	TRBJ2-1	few	CASSGTSGGAFHEQFF	TGTGCCAGCAGTGGGACTAGCGGGGGGGCCTTCCATGAGCAGTTCTTC
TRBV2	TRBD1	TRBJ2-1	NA	CASGTVSYNEQFF	TGTGCCAGCGGGACAGTCTCCTACAATGAGCAGTTCTTC
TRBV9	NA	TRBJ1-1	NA	CASSALSKNTEAFF	TGTGCCAGCAGCGCTCTTTCAAAGAACACTGAAGCTTTCTTT
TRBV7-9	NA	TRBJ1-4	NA	CASSFYGEKLFF	TGTGCCAGCAGCTTTTACGGTGAAAAACTGTTTTTT
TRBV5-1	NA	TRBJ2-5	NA	CASSSGISQETQYF	TGCGCCAGCAGCTCCGGCATAAGCCAAGAGACCCAGTACTTC
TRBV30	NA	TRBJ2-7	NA	CAWSVGAGTTYEQYF	TGTGCCTGGAGTGTAGGGGCAGGGACAACCTACGAGCAGTACTTC